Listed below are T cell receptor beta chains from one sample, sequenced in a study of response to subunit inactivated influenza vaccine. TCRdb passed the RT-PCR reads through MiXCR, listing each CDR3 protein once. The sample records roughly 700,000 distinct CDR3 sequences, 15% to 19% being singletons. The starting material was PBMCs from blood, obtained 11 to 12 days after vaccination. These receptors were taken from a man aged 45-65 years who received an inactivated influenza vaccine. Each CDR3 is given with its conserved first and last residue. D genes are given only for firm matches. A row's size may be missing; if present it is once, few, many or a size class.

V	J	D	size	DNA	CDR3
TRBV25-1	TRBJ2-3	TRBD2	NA	TGTGCCAGCGGATCTAGCGGGAGTTCGAATACGCAGTATTTT	CASGSSGSSNTQYF
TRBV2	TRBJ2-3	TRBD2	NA	TGTGCCAGCAGAGCGGGAAGATCGTCAGATACGCAGTATTTT	CASRAGRSSDTQYF
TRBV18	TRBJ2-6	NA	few	TGTGCCAGCTCACCAGGGGTTGGGGCCAACGTCCTGACTTTC	CASSPGVGANVLTF
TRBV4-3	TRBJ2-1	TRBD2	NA	TGCGCCAGCAGTCTGGTGGCGGGCGGGGGGACGAACAATGAGCAGTTCTTC	CASSLVAGGGTNNEQFF
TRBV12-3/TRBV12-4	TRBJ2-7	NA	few	TGTGCCAGCAGTTTTAGGGTCCCGCCCCAGCAGTACTTC	CASSFRVPPQQYF
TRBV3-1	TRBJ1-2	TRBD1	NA	TGTGCCAGCAGCCAAGAAGTGGGACAGATCCACACCTTC	CASSQEVGQIHTF
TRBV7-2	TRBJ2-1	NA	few	TGTGCCAGCAGCTTCCAGGGTATTGCATCCTACAATGAGCAGTTCTTC	CASSFQGIASYNEQFF
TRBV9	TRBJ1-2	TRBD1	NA	TGTGCCAGCAGCCCGGGACAGATTGATGGCTACACCTTC	CASSPGQIDGYTF
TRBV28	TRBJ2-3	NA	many	TGTGCCAGCAGTCCAGACGGGAGTGGGGATACGCAGTATTTT	CASSPDGSGDTQYF
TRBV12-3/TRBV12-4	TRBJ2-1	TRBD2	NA	TGTGCCAGCAGTCCCCCGGGACTAGCGGGGGTTTACAATGAGCAGTTCTTC	CASSPPGLAGVYNEQFF
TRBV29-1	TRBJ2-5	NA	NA	TGCAGCTCCGGTTGGGGGGCCGGGGAGACCCAGTACTTC	CSSGWGAGETQYF
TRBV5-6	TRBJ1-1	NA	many	TGTGCCAGCAGCTGGACAGAAAACACTGAAGCTTTCTTT	CASSWTENTEAFF
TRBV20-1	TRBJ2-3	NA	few	TGCAGTGCTAGAGATCTGCTGGGGTCAGCAGATACGCAGTATTTT	CSARDLLGSADTQYF
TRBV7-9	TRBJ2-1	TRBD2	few	TGTGCCAGCAGCTTAGAACTGGTAGCGGGGGGGGTCAATGAGCAGTTCTTC	CASSLELVAGGVNEQFF
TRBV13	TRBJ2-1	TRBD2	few	TGTGCCAGCAGCTGGGCTAGCGGGACCCTCTACAATGAGCAGTTCTTC	CASSWASGTLYNEQFF
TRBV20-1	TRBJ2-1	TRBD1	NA	TGCAGTGCTAGAGAAACAGGGGATCATGGCAATGAGCAGTTCTTC	CSARETGDHGNEQFF
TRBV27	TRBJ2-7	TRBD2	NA	TGTGCCAGCAGGGCAGCGGGAGGTTACGAGCAGTACTTC	CASRAAGGYEQYF
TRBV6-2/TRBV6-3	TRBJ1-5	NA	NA	TGTGCCAGCAGTGACGCTTTTAATCAGCCCCAGCATTTT	CASSDAFNQPQHF
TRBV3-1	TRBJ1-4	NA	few	TGTGCCAGCAGCCCCCCTGCAACTAATGAAAAACTGTTTTTT	CASSPPATNEKLFF
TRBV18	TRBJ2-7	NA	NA	TGTGCCAGCTCACCGGGCAAAAACTACGAGCAGTACTTC	CASSPGKNYEQYF
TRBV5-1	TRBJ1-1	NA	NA	TGCGCCAGCAGCTTGGGGGGGAACGGGAACACTGAAGCTTTCTTT	CASSLGGNGNTEAFF
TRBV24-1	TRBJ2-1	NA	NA	TGTGCCACCAGTGAGCAATTTGAGCAGTTCTTC	CATSEQFEQFF
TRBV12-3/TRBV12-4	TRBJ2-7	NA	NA	TGTGCCAGCAGTTTAGTCCTGGCAGAGTTTCTTTACGAGCAGTACTTC	CASSLVLAEFLYEQYF
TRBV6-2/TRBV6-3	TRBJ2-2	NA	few	TGTGCCAGCATTCTAGGGGGATCCGGGGAGCTGTTTTTT	CASILGGSGELFF
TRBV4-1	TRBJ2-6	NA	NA	TGCGCCAGCAGCCTGACGGAGGGACAGAACTCTGGGGCCAACGTCCTGACTTTC	CASSLTEGQNSGANVLTF
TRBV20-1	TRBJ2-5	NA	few	TGCAGTGCTAGAGATCGTCGGACGGTCCTACAAGAGACCCAGTACTTC	CSARDRRTVLQETQYF
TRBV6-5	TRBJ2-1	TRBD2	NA	TGTGCCAGCAGTTACTCGGGACTAGCGGGAGATGGATCGTTCTTC	CASSYSGLAGDGSFF
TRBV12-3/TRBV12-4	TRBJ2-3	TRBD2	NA	TGTGCCAGCAGTCCGGCGGGGGGGCGCACAGATACGCAGTATTTT	CASSPAGGRTDTQYF
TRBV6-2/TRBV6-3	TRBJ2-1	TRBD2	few	TGTGCCAGCAGCACCTCTCTAGCGGGAGGCTCGAATGAGCAGTTCTTC	CASSTSLAGGSNEQFF
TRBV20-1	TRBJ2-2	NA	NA	TGCAGTGCTAGGACCGCAGGGAAAGGCGGGGAGCTGTTTTTT	CSARTAGKGGELFF
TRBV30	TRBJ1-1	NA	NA	TGTGCCTGGAGTCGGAGGGGCGCCTCTCTAATGAACACTGAAGCTTTCTTT	CAWSRRGASLMNTEAFF
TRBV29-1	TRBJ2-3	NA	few	TGCAGCGTTGTACAGGGAGGGGGGCGATCGCCTACGTATTTT	CSVVQGGGRSPTYF
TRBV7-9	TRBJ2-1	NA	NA	TGTGCCAGCAGCCTTCCAGGGTATAACAATGAGCAGTTCTTC	CASSLPGYNNEQFF
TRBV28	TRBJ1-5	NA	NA	TGTGCCAGCAGTTTCGATAGCTATCAGCCCCAGCATTTT	CASSFDSYQPQHF
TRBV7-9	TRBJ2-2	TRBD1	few	TGTGCCAGCAGCTTCCCTATTGACAGGGGGGACACCGGGGAGCTGTTTTTT	CASSFPIDRGDTGELFF
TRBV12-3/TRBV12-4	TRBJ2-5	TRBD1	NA	TGTGCCAGCAGTTTAAGACAGGGTGGTGGCAAGACCCAGTACTTC	CASSLRQGGGKTQYF
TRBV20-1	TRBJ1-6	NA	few	TGCAGTGCTAGCCCGACGGCCAATTCACCCCTCCACTTT	CSASPTANSPLHF
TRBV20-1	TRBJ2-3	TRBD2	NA	TGCAGTGCGCCCCGGGGGGGCGGCACAGATACGCAGTATTTT	CSAPRGGGTDTQYF
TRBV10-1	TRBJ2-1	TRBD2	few	TGCGCCACTTCGTCACTAGCGGGGGGTCTTAGCTCCTACAATGAGCAGTTCTTC	CATSSLAGGLSSYNEQFF
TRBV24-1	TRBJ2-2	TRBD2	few	TGTGCCACCAGTGATTTCGGACTAGCGGGAGGCTCGGCCGGGGAGCTGTTTTTT	CATSDFGLAGGSAGELFF
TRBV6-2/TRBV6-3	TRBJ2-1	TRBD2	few	TGTGCCAGCAGTTGGGGACTAGCAAAAGGGGATGAGCAGTTCTTC	CASSWGLAKGDEQFF
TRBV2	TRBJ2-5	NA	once	TGTGCCAGCCTTCATCCGGGACAACAAGAGACCCAGTACTTC	CASLHPGQQETQYF